A single sample is the source of the 31 T cell receptor beta chains below, sequenced in a study of T cell responses to AZD1222 COVID-19 vaccine. Clones were read by immunoSEQ multiplex PCR, and TCRdb kept only the in-frame ones, dropping some. Among approximately 100,000 clones listed, around 90% were seen once. This specimen was peripheral blood, taken 28 days after the second AZD1222 dose. The source of these receptors is an adult who received the AZD1222 COVID-19 vaccine.

The chain joins TRBV19 to TRBJ2-1; TRBD2 agrees at 12 bases. CDR3 length equals 16 residues. Per germline, CDR1 LNHDA and CDR2 SQIVND (reference sequence). The ends lost 3 bases at V and 7 bases at J; junction bases unmatched: 7. CDR3 nucleotides: TGTGCCAGTAGTATGGCTACTAGCGGGAGGAAAAATGAGCAGTTCTTC. Its translation is CASSMATSGRKNEQFF.

The chain links TRBV7-9 to TRBJ1-5; D possibly corresponds to TRBD1 (5 bases). The germline V gene has CDR1 SEHNR and CDR2 FQNEAQ (reference sequence). Between the trimmed V and J ends, which lost 9 bases and 3 bases, there was a span of 15 bases. The CDR3 consists of 14 residues. The CDR3 is CASWDGRFNQPQHF. The CDR3 bases are TGTGCCAGTTGGGACGGTCGTTTCAATCAGCCCCAGCATTTT.

The rearrangement links TRBV24-1 to TRBJ2-1; TRBD2 agrees at 9 bases. Germline V CDR1 and CDR2: KGHDR, SFDVKD. Germline trimming cut 0 bases from V and 9 bases from J; bases unmatched to any gene: 8. The CDR3 spans 16 residues. The CDR3 DNA follows: TGTGCCACCAGTGATTTGCAAGGCGGGAGGGCGGGTGAGCAGTTCTTC. Translated, it gives CATSDLQGGRAGEQFF.

The J gene is TRBJ1-5, the V gene TRBV28; D not certain. Trimming took off 2 bases at V and 7 bases at J, with 12 bases between the two ends. The CDR3 runs 14 residues. The V gene's germline CDR1 is MDHEN and CDR2 SYDVKM. CDR3 nucleotides: TGTGCCAGCAGTTTAACGGGGTGGGAACAGCCCCAGCATTTT. This sequence encodes CASSLTGWEQPQHF. The entire variable domain, with the rest obtained from reference TRBV28 and TRBJ1-5, is as follows: DVKVTQSSRYLVKRTGEKVFLECVQDMDHENMFWYRQDPGLGLRLIYFSYDVKMKEKGDIPEGYSVSREKKERFSLILESASTNQTSMYLCASSLTGWEQPQHFGDGTRLSIL.

This chain links TRBV6-5 with TRBJ2-5; 7 bases are a match to TRBD2. CDR3 length: 13 amino acids. The J segment lost 2 bases and the V segment lost 7 bases, leaving 4 bases of the junction unmatched. Germline V lookup: CDR1 MNHEY, CDR2 SVGAGI. CDR3: CASTRTRQETQYF. For the CDR3, the DNA is TGTGCCAGCACCCGGACTAGGCAAGAGACCCAGTACTTC.

This clone appeared a few times. This sequence joins TRBV24-1 and TRBJ1-5; maybe TRBD1 (6 bases). Germline V CDR1 and CDR2: KGHDR, SFDVKD. CDR3 length equals 13 residues. V was pared by 3 bases and J by 16 bases, with 18 bases between. The CDR3 spells CATSDPGQSKVHF. CDR3 DNA sequence: TGTGCCACCAGTGATCCTGGACAGTCCAAGGTACATTTT.

The V gene is TRBV4-2, the J gene TRBJ1-5, with D hard to call. This CDR3 contains 18 residues. The V gene's germline CDR1 is LGHNA and CDR2 YNFKEQ. Trimming shortened V by 2 bases and J by 0 bases, and 17 bases separated the two germline ends. The chain's CDR3 is CASSQNRWANFSNQPQHF. The CDR3 nucleotides are TGTGCCAGCAGCCAAAATCGGTGGGCGAATTTTAGCAATCAGCCCCAGCATTTT.

The CDR3 nucleotides are TGTGCCAGTAGTATAGCCGGAGGGAGTCGCACTGAAGCTTTCTTT. Protein sequence: CASSIAGGSRTEAFF. The chain is built from TRBV19 and TRBJ1-1; no definite D call. V gave up 1 base and J gave up 4 bases, with 13 bases separating them. CDR1 is LNHDA and CDR2 is SQIVND in the germline V gene (reference sequence). The CDR3 runs 15 residues.

The chain uses TRBV6-1 and TRBJ1-3, with 7 bases aligning to TRBD1. Trimming took 2 bases from V and 4 from J; bases not matched to a gene: 5. The CDR3 is made up of 15 amino acids. Germline CDR1 is MNHNS and CDR2 is SASEGT. The CDR3 region is CASSEISGGGNTIYF. As DNA, the CDR3 is TGTGCCAGCAGTGAAATTTCAGGGGGAGGAAACACCATATATTTT.

This chain links TRBV4-2 with TRBJ1-1; 11 positions match TRBD1. The germline V gene has CDR1 LGHNA and CDR2 YNFKEQ. This CDR3 is built from 18 residues. Trimming at V came to 0 bases and at J to 3 bases, leaving 9 bases not matched to a gene. The CDR3 coding sequence is TGTGCCAGCAGCCAAGAGCTGAGGACAGGGGGCGGGGACACTGAAGCTTTCTTT. This encodes CASSQELRTGGGDTEAFF.

This chain uses TRBV30 with TRBJ1-1; 8 bases are a match to TRBD1. The CDR3 is 14 amino acids. CDR1 GTSNPN and CDR2 SVGIG come from the germline V gene (reference sequence). J was trimmed by 6 bases and V by 2 bases; bases with no gene match: 8. The CDR3 protein is CAWSLDRVRAEAFF. Written as DNA, the CDR3 is TGTGCCTGGAGTCTGGACAGGGTCAGAGCTGAAGCTTTCTTT.

The gene calls are TRBV9 and TRBJ1-1, with D possibly matching TRBD1 (5 bases). Deletions cut 1 base from V and 6 bases from J, with 7 bases between. CDR3 size: 12 residues. Germline V gene sequence: CDR1 SGDLS, CDR2 YYNGEE. The CDR3 bases are TGTGCCAGCAGCGTAACAGGCCCTGAAGCTTTCTTT. Translating gives CASSVTGPEAFF.

The J gene is TRBJ2-5, the V gene TRBV30; D uncertain. The V and J ends lost 2 bases and 5 bases respectively, with 12 bases between them. This CDR3 has 13 amino acids. The V gene's germline CDR1 is GTSNPN and CDR2 SVGIG (reference sequence). The CDR3, as DNA: TGTGCCTGGAGTATAGGTGTTACGGAGACCCAGTACTTC. Protein product: CAWSIGVTETQYF.

V is TRBV7-3 and J is TRBJ2-5; 10 bases fit TRBD2. The V and J ends lost 2 bases and 5 bases, in that order; junction bases with no gene match: 8. Germline assignment: CDR1 SGHTA and CDR2 FQGTGA. The CDR3 loop spans 16 amino acids. In nucleotides, the CDR3 is TGTGCCAGCAGCTTAGGGTCTAGCGGGAGTCATGAGACCCAGTACTTC. Protein sequence: CASSLGSSGSHETQYF.

This chain connects TRBV27 to TRBJ2-7; D may be TRBD1 (6 bases). Germline lookup yields CDR1 MNHEY and CDR2 SMNVEV (reference sequence). Deletions cut 6 bases from V and 5 bases from J, with 20 bases between. The CDR3 contains 15 residues. The CDR3 DNA sequence: TGTGCCAGCAGATCCACAGGGTCTGAATTTGACGAGCAGTACTTC. This translates into CASRSTGSEFDEQYF.

The rearrangement uses TRBV28 and TRBJ2-3, with D possibly being TRBD2 (7 bases). The germline V gene has CDR1 MDHEN and CDR2 SYDVKM. The CDR3 runs 16 residues. Trimming removed 9 bases at V and 6 bases at J, with 25 bases between. The CDR3 nucleotides are TGTGCCAGTCAATTGAGGGGGGGTTCAAAGGCGGATACGCAGTATTTT. Translation gives CASQLRGGSKADTQYF. Based on the CDR3 plus reference TRBV28 and TRBJ2-3, the full variable domain is DVKVTQSSRYLVKRTGEKVFLECVQDMDHENMFWYRQDPGLGLRLIYFSYDVKMKEKGDIPEGYSVSREKKERFSLILESASTNQTSMYLCASQLRGGSKADTQYFGPGTRLTVL.

The chain recombines TRBV5-8 with TRBJ1-5; D gene uncertain. This CDR3 region has 12 residues. Germline-derived CDR1 and CDR2 are SGHTS and YDEGEE. V was trimmed by 4 bases and J by 4 bases, leaving 6 bases between them. The CDR3 loop reads CASSVYNQPQHF. The CDR3 nucleotides are TGTGCCAGCAGCGTCTATAATCAGCCCCAGCATTTT.

This clone was recorded a few times. The chain couples TRBV27 to TRBJ2-1; 10 bases fit TRBD2. The germline CDR1 and CDR2 sequences are MNHEY and SMNVEV (reference sequence). Trimming cost V 3 bases and J 9 bases; bases outside gene matches: 11. This CDR3 is 16 amino acids long. CDR3 residues: CASSFYRLAGVSEQFF. CDR3 coding DNA: TGTGCCAGCAGTTTTTATCGGCTAGCGGGAGTGAGTGAGCAGTTCTTC.

The rearrangement links TRBV24-1 to TRBJ2-1; 7 bases align to TRBD2. After removal of 12 bases from V and 9 bases from J, the junction contained 13 bases not matched to a gene. The CDR3 loop spans 13 amino acids. Looked up from germline, CDR1 is KGHDR and CDR2 is SFDVKD. In nucleotides, the CDR3 is TGTGCCTCCCGTGGGGGGAGGGATATTGAGCAGTTCTTC. This gives the protein CASRGGRDIEQFF.

V gene TRBV28 combines with J gene TRBJ1-5; 9 bases match TRBD1. Germline CDR1 and CDR2: MDHEN and SYDVKM. This CDR3 has 17 residues. V shed 4 bases, J shed 4 bases, and the junction held 11 bases outside the gene matches. CDR3 sequence reads: CASSSNRQGELNQPQHF. CDR3 in DNA: TGTGCCAGCAGTTCGAACCGACAGGGGGAATTGAATCAGCCCCAGCATTTT.

This clone has at least ten counts. CDR3 sequence: CASSLAGTANYGYTF. As DNA, the CDR3 is TGTGCCAGCAGCTTGGCCGGGACAGCCAACTATGGCTACACCTTC. The chain couples TRBV5-4 to TRBJ1-2; 7 positions match TRBD1. This CDR3 spans 15 amino acids. V shed 0 bases, J shed 2 bases, and the junction held 4 bases outside the gene matches. Germline-derived CDR1 and CDR2 are SGHNT and YYREEE (reference sequence).

The rearrangement uses TRBV6-5 and TRBJ2-3; tentatively, D is TRBD1 (6 bases). Trimming cost V 5 bases and J 0 bases, with 9 bases left between them. This CDR3 is built from 14 residues. Germline CDR1 is MNHEY and CDR2 is SVGAGI. The CDR3 sequence is CASSRTASTDTQYF. CDR3 nucleotides: TGTGCCAGCAGTAGGACAGCAAGCACAGATACGCAGTATTTT.

V and J are TRBV6-1 and TRBJ1-2, with a possible D match to TRBD1 (6 bases). This CDR3 is built from 15 residues. The germline CDR1 and CDR2 sequences are MNHNS and SASEGT. V lost 2 bases and J 5 bases, leaving 15 bases between the germline ends. DNA of the CDR3: TGTGCCAGCAGTGAAAGGCTAGGGGGAGTTTATGGCTACACCTTC. It encodes CASSERLGGVYGYTF.

The chain recombines TRBV6-2 or TRBV6-3 with TRBJ2-1; 10 bases map to TRBD1. J lost 2 bases, V lost 4 bases, and 8 bases had no gene match. The CDR3 is 17 amino acids. CDR1 MNHEY and CDR2 SVGEGT come from the germline V gene. The CDR3 DNA reads TGTGCCAGCAGTTCAGTGGCCGGGACAGGGGCCTACAATGAGCAGTTCTTC. It encodes CASSSVAGTGAYNEQFF.

The rearrangement joins TRBV14 to TRBJ1-2, with a weak D call TRBD1 (5 bases). Trimming shortened V by 4 bases and J by 5 bases, and 11 bases separated the two germline ends. Germline CDR1 and CDR2: SGHDN and FVKESK. The CDR3 sequence is 13 residues long. In DNA, the CDR3 is TGTGCCAGCAGCCTGGGACCGGTTTATGGCTACACCTTC. It encodes CASSLGPVYGYTF.

This clone appeared a single time. This chain links TRBV9 with TRBJ2-6; D perhaps matches TRBD1 (6 bases). V was trimmed by 0 bases and J by 4 bases, leaving 14 bases between them. Germline V lookup: CDR1 SGDLS, CDR2 YYNGEE. The CDR3 covers 17 residues. CDR3 DNA sequence: TGTGCCAGCAGCGTAGACAGGGACCGTAGGGGGGCCAACGTCCTGACTTTC. Amino acids: CASSVDRDRRGANVLTF.

The chain joins TRBV12-3 or TRBV12-4 to TRBJ1-6, with D unresolved. The CDR3 runs to 12 residues. The V and J ends lost 5 bases and 5 bases respectively, with 4 bases between them. In DNA, the CDR3 is TGTGCCAGCAGTCACAATAATTCACCCCTCCACTTT. As protein: CASSHNNSPLHF.

V is TRBV9 and J is TRBJ2-7; TRBD2 aligns across 7 bases. This CDR3 region has 17 residues. V dropped 7 bases and J dropped 7; count of bases not matched to a gene: 23. The germline V gene encodes CDR1 SGDLS and CDR2 YYNGEE. CDR3 coding DNA: TGTGCCAGCGCGGAGCGAGATCCAGGGCCTAGCGGAGCTGAGCAGTACTTC. Protein: CASAERDPGPSGAEQYF.

The chain employs TRBV5-1 and TRBJ2-2, with 8 bases aligning to TRBD1. V was clipped by 3 bases and J by 0 bases; unmatched bases: 10. The CDR3 length is 18 residues. CDR1 and CDR2 from the germline V gene are SGHRS and YFSETQ. For the CDR3, the DNA is TGCGCCAGCAGCTCGAGGACAGGGCGTAACGCGAACACCGGGGAGCTGTTTTTT. It specifies CASSSRTGRNANTGELFF.

The genes are TRBV5-1 and TRBJ1-3; possibly TRBD1 for D (6 bases). The V gene's germline CDR1 is SGHRS and CDR2 YFSETQ. The V end was cut by 4 bases, the J end by 4 bases, with 18 bases between. This CDR3 region has 16 residues. Written as DNA, the CDR3 is TGCGCCAGCAGCGAGGGACCGGGGGCAGGAGGAAACACCATATATTTT. Its protein is CASSEGPGAGGNTIYF. Full variable domain (outside the CDR3, taken from reference TRBV5-1 and TRBJ1-3): KAGVTQTPRYLIKTRGQQVTLSCSPISGHRSVSWYQQTPGQGLQFLFEYFSETQRNKGNFPGRFSGRQFSNSRSEMNVSTLELGDSALYLCASSEGPGAGGNTIYFGEGSWLTVV.

The J gene is TRBJ1-6, the V gene TRBV7-9, with 9 nucleotides matching TRBD1. Germline V gives CDR1 SEHNR, CDR2 FQNEAQ (reference sequence). V dropped 4 bases and J dropped 7; count of bases not matched to a gene: 8. This CDR3 region has 16 residues. The CDR3 sequence is CASSSGTGKRNSPLHF. In DNA, the CDR3 is TGTGCCAGCAGCTCCGGGACAGGGAAGCGAAATTCACCCCTCCACTTT.